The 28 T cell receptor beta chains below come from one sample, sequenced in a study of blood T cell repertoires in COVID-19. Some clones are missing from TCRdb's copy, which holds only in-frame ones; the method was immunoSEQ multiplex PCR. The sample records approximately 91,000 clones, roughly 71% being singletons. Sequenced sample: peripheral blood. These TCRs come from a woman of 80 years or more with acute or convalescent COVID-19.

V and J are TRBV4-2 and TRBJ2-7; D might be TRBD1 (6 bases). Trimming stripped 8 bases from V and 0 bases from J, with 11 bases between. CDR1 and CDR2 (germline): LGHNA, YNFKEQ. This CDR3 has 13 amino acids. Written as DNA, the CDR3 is TGTGCCAGCCGTGGACAGTCCTCCTACGAGCAGTACTTC. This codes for CASRGQSSYEQYF.

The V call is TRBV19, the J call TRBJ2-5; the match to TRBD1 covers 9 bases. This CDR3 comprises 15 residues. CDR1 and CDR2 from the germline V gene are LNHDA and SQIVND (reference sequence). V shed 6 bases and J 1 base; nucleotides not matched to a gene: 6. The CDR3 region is CASSYYRGPQETQYF. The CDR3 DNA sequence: TGTGCCAGTAGCTACTACAGGGGGCCCCAAGAGACCCAGTACTTC.

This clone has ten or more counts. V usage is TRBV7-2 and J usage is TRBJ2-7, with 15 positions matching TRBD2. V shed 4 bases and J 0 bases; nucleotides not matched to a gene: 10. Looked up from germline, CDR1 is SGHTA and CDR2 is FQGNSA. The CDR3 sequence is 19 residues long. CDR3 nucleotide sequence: TGTGCCAGCAGCTCCCCGGGACTAGCGGGGGGTGGGTCCTCCTACGAGCAGTACTTC. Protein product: CASSSPGLAGGGSSYEQYF.

The CDR3 is CASSRDYGEDEQYF. The CDR3 nucleotides read TGTGCCAGCAGCCGGGATTATGGGGAGGACGAGCAGTACTTC. The chain carries TRBV28 and TRBJ2-7; D possibly corresponds to TRBD2 (6 bases). CDR1 is MDHEN, CDR2 SYDVKM, per germline. Trimming left V 6 bases short and J 5 bases short, with 17 bases between. The length of the CDR3 is 14 residues.

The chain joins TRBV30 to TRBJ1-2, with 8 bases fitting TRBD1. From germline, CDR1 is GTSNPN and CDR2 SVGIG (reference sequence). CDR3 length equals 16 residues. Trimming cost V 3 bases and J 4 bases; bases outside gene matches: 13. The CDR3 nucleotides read TGTGCCTGGAGGGGACCCCATAATACAGGGGGCTATGGCTACACCTTC. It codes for CAWRGPHNTGGYGYTF.

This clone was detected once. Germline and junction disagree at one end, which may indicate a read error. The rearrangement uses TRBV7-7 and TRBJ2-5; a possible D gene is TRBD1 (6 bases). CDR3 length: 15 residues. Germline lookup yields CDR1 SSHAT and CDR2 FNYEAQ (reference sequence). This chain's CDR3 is CASSTDSTGQETQYF. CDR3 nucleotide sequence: TGTGCTAGCAGCACCGACTCGACAGGTCAAGAGACCCAGTACTTC.

CDR3 DNA: TGTGCCAGCAGTGCTAACTACAATGAGCAGTTCTTC. Amino acid sequence: CASSANYNEQFF. The genes are TRBV6-2 or TRBV6-3 and TRBJ2-1; D is unresolved. V was cut by 5 bases and J by 3 bases, with 5 bases left in between. Germline V gene sequence: CDR1 MNHEY, CDR2 SVGEGT. The CDR3 length is 12 residues.

CDR3 residues: CASSPATGTGYTF. As DNA, the CDR3 is TGTGCCAGCAGCCCCGCGACAGGGACCGGCTACACCTTC. The gene calls are TRBV7-2 and TRBJ1-2; 7 nucleotides agree with TRBD1. This CDR3 region has 13 residues. Germline CDR1 and CDR2: SGHTA and FQGNSA. J lost 8 bases, V lost 5 bases, and 8 bases had no gene match. Full variable domain (missing parts from reference TRBV7-2 and TRBJ1-2): GAGVSQSPSNKVTEKGKDVELRCDPISGHTALYWYRQSLGQGLEFLIYFQGNSAPDKSGLPSDRFSAERTGGSVSTLTIQRTQQEDSAVYLCASSPATGTGYTFGSGTRLTVV.

CDR3 region: CATSRAGGYGYTF. Here the CDR3 DNA reads TGTGCCACCAGCAGAGCCGGGGGCTATGGCTACACCTTC. This rearrangement joins TRBV15 to TRBJ1-2; a possible D gene is TRBD1 (5 bases). The V gene lost 1 base and the J gene lost 4 bases, with 7 bases spanning the gap. Germline lookup yields CDR1 LNHNV and CDR2 YYDKDF (reference sequence). The CDR3 length is 13 residues.

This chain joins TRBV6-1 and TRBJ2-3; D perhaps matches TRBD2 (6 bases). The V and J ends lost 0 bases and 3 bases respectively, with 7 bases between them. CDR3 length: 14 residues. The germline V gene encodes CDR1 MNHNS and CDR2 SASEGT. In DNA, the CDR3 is TGTGCCAGCAGTGAAGCGCGGGGAACAGATACGCAGTATTTT. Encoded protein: CASSEARGTDTQYF.

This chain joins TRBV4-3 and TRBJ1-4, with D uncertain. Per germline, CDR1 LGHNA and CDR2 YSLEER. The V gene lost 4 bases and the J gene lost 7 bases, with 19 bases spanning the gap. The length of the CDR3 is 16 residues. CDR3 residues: CASSRNPGGGGEKLFF. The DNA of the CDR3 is TGCGCCAGCAGCCGAAATCCGGGCGGTGGAGGTGAAAAACTGTTTTTT.

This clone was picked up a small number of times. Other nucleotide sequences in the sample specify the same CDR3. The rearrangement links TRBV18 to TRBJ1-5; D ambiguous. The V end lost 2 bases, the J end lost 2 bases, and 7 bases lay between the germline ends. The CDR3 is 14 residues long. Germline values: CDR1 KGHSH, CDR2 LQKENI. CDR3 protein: CASSPGQGNQPQHF. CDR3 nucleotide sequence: TGTGCCAGCTCACCAGGGCAGGGCAATCAGCCCCAGCATTTT.

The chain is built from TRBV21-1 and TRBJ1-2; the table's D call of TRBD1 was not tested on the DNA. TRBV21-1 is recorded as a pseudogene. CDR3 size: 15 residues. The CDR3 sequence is CASSKVETGPYGYTF. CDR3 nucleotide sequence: TGTGCCAGCAGCAAAGTAGAGACAGGGCCTTATGGCTACACCTTC.

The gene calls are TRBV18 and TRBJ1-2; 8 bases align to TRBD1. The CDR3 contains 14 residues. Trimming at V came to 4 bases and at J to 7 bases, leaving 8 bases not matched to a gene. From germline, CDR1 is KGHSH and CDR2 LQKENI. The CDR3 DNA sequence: TGTGCCAGCTCACGTCAGGGGGCGCGTGGTGGCTACACCTTC. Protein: CASSRQGARGGYTF.

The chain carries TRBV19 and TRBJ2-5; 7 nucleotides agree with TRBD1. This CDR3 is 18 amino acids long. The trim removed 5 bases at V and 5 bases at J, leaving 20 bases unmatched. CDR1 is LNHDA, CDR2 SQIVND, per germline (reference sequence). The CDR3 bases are TGTGCCAGTAGTGATAACCTCCTACCACAGGGGACGGGGGAGACCCAGTACTTC. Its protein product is CASSDNLLPQGTGETQYF.

For the CDR3, the DNA is TGTGCCAGCAGTTCGGGACTAGCGGGGGTCGGTGATACGCAGTATTTT. Its translation is CASSSGLAGVGDTQYF. The V gene is TRBV7-3, the J gene TRBJ2-3, with 14 bases aligning to TRBD2. Germline V gene data show CDR1 as SGHTA and CDR2 as FQGTGA. V shed 6 bases and J 6 bases; nucleotides not matched to a gene: 8. This CDR3 has 16 residues.

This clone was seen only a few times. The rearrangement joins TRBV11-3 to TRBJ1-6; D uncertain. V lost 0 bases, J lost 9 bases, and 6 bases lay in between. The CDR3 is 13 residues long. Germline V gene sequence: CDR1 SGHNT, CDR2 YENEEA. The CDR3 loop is CASSLDWLSPLHF. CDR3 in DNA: TGTGCCAGCAGCTTAGATTGGCTTTCACCCCTCCACTTT.

The CDR3 protein is CSVLTGSTDTQYF. CDR3 nucleotide sequence: TGCAGCGTTTTGACAGGGAGCACAGATACGCAGTATTTT. The chain carries TRBV29-1 and TRBJ2-3; 7 bases map to TRBD1. This CDR3 has 13 residues. The J segment lost 0 bases and the V segment lost 5 bases, leaving 2 bases of the junction unmatched. Per germline, CDR1 SQVTM and CDR2 ANQGSEA.

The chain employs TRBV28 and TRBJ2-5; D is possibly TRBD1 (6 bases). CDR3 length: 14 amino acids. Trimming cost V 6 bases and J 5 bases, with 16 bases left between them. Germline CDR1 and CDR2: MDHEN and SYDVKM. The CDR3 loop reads CASSTPGGRETQYF. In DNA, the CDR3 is TGTGCCAGCAGCACTCCTGGGGGCCGGGAGACCCAGTACTTC.

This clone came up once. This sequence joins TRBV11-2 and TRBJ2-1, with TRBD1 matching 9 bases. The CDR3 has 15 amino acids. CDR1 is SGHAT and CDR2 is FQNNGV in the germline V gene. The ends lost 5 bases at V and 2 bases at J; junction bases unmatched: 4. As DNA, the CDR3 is TGTGCCAGCAGCATTACAGGGGGCCCCTACAATGAGCAGTTCTTC. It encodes CASSITGGPYNEQFF. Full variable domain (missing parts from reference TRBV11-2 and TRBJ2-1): EAGVAQSPRYKIIEKRQSVAFWCNPISGHATLYWYQQILGQGPKLLIQFQNNGVVDDSQLPKDRFSAERLKGVDSTLKIQPAKLEDSAVYLCASSITGGPYNEQFFGPGTRLTVL.

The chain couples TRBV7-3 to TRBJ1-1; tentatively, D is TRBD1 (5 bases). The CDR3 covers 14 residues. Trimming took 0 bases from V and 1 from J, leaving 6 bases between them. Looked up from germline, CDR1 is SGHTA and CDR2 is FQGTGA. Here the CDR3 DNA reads TGTGCCAGCAGCTTAACGGGGCCGAACACTGAAGCTTTCTTT. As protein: CASSLTGPNTEAFF. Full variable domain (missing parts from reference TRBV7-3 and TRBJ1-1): GAGVSQTPSNKVTEKGKYVELRCDPISGHTALYWYRQSLGQGPEFLIYFQGTGAADDSGLPNDRFFAVRPEGSVSTLKIQRTERGDSAVYLCASSLTGPNTEAFFGQGTRLTVV.

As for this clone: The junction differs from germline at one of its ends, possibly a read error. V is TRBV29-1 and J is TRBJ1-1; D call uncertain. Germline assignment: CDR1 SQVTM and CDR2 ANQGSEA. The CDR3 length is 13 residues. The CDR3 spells CSAEQSSRTEAFF. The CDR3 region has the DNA TGCAGCGCTGAACAGTCCTCCCGCACTGAAGCTTTCTTT.

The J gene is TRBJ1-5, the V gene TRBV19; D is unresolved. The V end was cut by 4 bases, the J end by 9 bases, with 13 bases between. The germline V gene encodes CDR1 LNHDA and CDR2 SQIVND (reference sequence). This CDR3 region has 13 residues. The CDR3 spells CASSTTAPGPQHF. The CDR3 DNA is TGTGCCAGTAGTACTACGGCCCCAGGGCCCCAGCATTTT. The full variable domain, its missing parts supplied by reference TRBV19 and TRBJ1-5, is DGGITQSPKYLFRKEGQNVTLSCEQNLNHDAMYWYRQDPGQGLRLIYYSQIVNDFQKGDIAEGYSVSREKKESFPLTVTSAQKNPTAFYLCASSTTAPGPQHFGDGTRLSIL.

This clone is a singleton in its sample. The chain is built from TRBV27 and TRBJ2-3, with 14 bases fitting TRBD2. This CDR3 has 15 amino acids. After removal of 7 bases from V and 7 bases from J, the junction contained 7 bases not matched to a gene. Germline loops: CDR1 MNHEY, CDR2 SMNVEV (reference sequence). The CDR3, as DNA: TGTGCCAGCACCAAAAGGACTAGCGGGAGGTATACGCAGTATTTT. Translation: CASTKRTSGRYTQYF.

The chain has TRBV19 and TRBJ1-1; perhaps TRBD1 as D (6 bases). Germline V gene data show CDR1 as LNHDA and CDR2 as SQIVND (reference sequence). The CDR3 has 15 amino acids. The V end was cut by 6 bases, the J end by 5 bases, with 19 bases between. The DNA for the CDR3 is TGTGCCAGTAGGCCCTGGCAGGCAGGGGAAACTGAAGCTTTCTTT. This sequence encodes CASRPWQAGETEAFF.

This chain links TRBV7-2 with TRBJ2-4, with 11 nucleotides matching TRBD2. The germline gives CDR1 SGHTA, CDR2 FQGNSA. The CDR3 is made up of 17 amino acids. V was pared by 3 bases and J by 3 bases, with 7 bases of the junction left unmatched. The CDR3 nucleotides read TGTGCCAGCAGCTTTAGCGGGGGGGCCGGAGGCAAAAACATTCAGTACTTC. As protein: CASSFSGGAGGKNIQYF.

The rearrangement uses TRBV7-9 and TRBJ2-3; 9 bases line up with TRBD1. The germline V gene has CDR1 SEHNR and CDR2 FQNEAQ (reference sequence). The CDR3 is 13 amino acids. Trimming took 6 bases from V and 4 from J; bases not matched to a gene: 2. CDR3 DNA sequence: TGTGCCAGCAGAGGACAGGGGTCAGATACGCAGTATTTT. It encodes CASRGQGSDTQYF. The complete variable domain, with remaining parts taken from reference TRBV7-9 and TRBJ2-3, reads DTGVSQNPRHKITKRGQNVTFRCDPISEHNRLYWYRQTLGQGPEFLTYFQNEAQLEKSRLLSDRFSAERPKGSFSTLEIQRTEQGDSAMYLCASRGQGSDTQYFGPGTRLTVL.

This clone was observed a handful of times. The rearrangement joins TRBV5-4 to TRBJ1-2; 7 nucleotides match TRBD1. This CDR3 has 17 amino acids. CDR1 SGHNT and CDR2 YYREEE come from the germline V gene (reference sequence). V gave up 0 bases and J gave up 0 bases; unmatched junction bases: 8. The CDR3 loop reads CASSLGLGTDANYGYTF. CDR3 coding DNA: TGTGCCAGCAGCTTGGGCCTCGGGACAGACGCTAACTATGGCTACACCTTC.